The 32 T cell receptor beta chains below come from one sample, sequenced in a study of CD8+CD57+ T cells in acquired aplastic anemia. The use of genomic DNA as template underpinned the TCR beta VDJ and CDR3 profiling. TCRdb used MiXCR to reprocess the reads, holding one entry per CDR3 protein. Of approximately 180,000 distinct CDR3 sequences listed, 47% are singletons. Sequenced patients had shown CD8+CD57+ cell expansion by flow cytometry. Material for sequencing was sorted CD4+, CD8+, or CD8+CD57+ T cells (not recorded which) from PBMCs. The receptors were sampled from a human donor with aplastic anemia.

The sample holds many counts of this clonotype. The V gene is TRBV13, the J gene TRBJ1-2; 7 bases map to TRBD1. Trimming took 5 bases from V and 3 from J; bases not matched to a gene: 6. CDR1 PRHDT and CDR2 FYEKMQ come from the germline V gene (reference sequence). The CDR3 runs to 14 residues. For the CDR3, the DNA is TGTGCCAGCAGCGGAGGGGGCGGAGACTATGGCTACACCTTC. It is translated as CASSGGGGDYGYTF.

On this clonotype: The junction departs from germline at one end; a sequencing error may be responsible. The chain links TRBV4-1 to TRBJ2-7; unclear D gene. The germline V gene has CDR1 MGHRA and CDR2 YSYEKL. The CDR3 sequence is 15 residues long. The CDR3 loop is CASSPYASRSYEQYF. CDR3 DNA: TGTGCCAGCAGCCCGTACGCGTCCCGCTCCTACGAGCAGTACTTC.

Ten or more counts support this clonotype. This chain uses TRBV7-2 with TRBJ2-5, with 7 nucleotides matching TRBD2. Trimming took 5 bases from V and 7 from J; bases not matched to a gene: 13. The germline CDR1 and CDR2 sequences are SGHTA and FQGNSA. The CDR3 totals 15 residues. The CDR3 DNA follows: TGTGCCAGCAGCGTGGAGCGGGGCCACGGGGGGACCCAGTACTTC. It yields the protein CASSVERGHGGTQYF.

This rearrangement joins TRBV11-1 to TRBJ1-1; TRBD1 matches 9 bases. There are 16 residues in the CDR3. The V and J ends lost 1 base and 3 bases, in that order; junction bases with no gene match: 6. CDR1 is SGHAT, CDR2 FQDESV, per germline (reference sequence). Here the CDR3 reads CASSLGDRVRDTEAFF. The DNA of the CDR3 is TGTGCCAGCAGCTTAGGGGACAGGGTCAGGGACACTGAAGCTTTCTTT.

Regarding this clonotype: This could be a read error, since a much larger clone is one nucleotide away. The chain combines TRBV11-2 with TRBJ1-3; unclear D gene. The CDR3 extends over 13 amino acids. Germline V gives CDR1 SGHAT, CDR2 FQNNGV. The CDR3 loop reads CASKLDSGNTIHF. The CDR3 DNA reads as TGTGCCAGCAAACTAGACTCTGGAAACACCATACATTTT. Supplemented by reference TRBV11-2 and TRBJ1-3, the full variable domain reads EAGVAQSPRYKIIEKRQSVAFWCNPISGHATLYWYQQILGQGPKLLIQFQNNGVVDDSQLPKDRFSAERLKGVDSTLKIQPAKLEDSAVYLCASKLDSGNTIHFGEGSWLTVV.

The J gene is TRBJ1-1, the V gene TRBV2; D is uncertain. The CDR3 covers 15 residues. Trimming cost V 5 bases and J 1 base, with 14 bases left between them. Germline V CDR1 and CDR2: SNHLY, FYNNEI. The CDR3 DNA sequence: TGTGCCAGCAGTACTATAGCGGGAGGGAACACTGAAGCTTTCTTT. Translation: CASSTIAGGNTEAFF.

This clonotype was detected ten times or more. The V gene is TRBV5-5, the J gene TRBJ1-6, with 10 bases identical to TRBD1. The CDR3 has 16 amino acids. With V trimmed by 0 bases and J by 9 bases, 6 bases remained unmatched. The V gene's germline CDR1 is SGHKS and CDR2 YYEKEE (reference sequence). CDR3 bases: TGTGCCAGCAGCTTGGCCATGGACAGGGGGTTTTCACCCCTCCACTTT. The encoded protein is CASSLAMDRGFSPLHF. The full variable domain, its missing parts supplied by reference TRBV5-5 and TRBJ1-6, is DAGVTQSPTHLIKTRGQQVTLRCSPISGHKSVSWYQQVLGQGPQFIFQYYEKEERGRGNFPDRFSARQFPNYSSELNVNALLLGDSALYLCASSLAMDRGFSPLHFGNGTRLTVT.

A word on this clonotype: At one of its ends the junction is not consistent with the germline gene, which may arise from a read error. The rearrangement links TRBV7-2 to TRBJ2-7; D unclear. Germline-derived CDR1 and CDR2 are SGHTA and FQGNSA. This CDR3 spans 14 amino acids. The CDR3 sequence: CASSEQQLSYEQYF. The DNA of the CDR3 is TGCGCCAGCAGTGAACAGCAGCTATCCTACGAGCAGTACTTC.

This clonotype was detected ten times or more. The chain is built from TRBV20-1 and TRBJ1-1; 7 nucleotides align to TRBD1. CDR3 size: 11 residues. The germline gives CDR1 DFQATT, CDR2 SNEGSKA (reference sequence). J gave up 7 bases and V 2 bases, and 1 base lay outside the gene matches. The CDR3 sequence is CSARRQGEAFF. The CDR3 coding sequence is TGCAGTGCTAGAAGACAGGGTGAAGCTTTCTTT.

Many counts were recorded for this clonotype. This chain links TRBV12-3 or TRBV12-4 with TRBJ1-5, with D perhaps matching TRBD1 (6 bases). The CDR3 has 19 amino acids. V was pared by 7 bases and J by 2 bases, with 27 bases between. The CDR3 here is CASTTARVSGVKGNQPQHF. Here the CDR3 DNA reads TGTGCCAGCACTACAGCCAGGGTTTCAGGGGTCAAGGGCAATCAGCCCCAGCATTTT.

The chain employs TRBV9 and TRBJ2-2, with TRBD2 identical over 7 bases. CDR3 length equals 17 residues. Trimming at V came to 2 bases and at J to 1 base, leaving 8 bases not matched to a gene. Looked up from germline, CDR1 is SGDLS and CDR2 is YYNGEE. The CDR3 protein is CASSVTRVAGNTGELFF. Here the CDR3 DNA reads TGTGCCAGCAGCGTCACTAGGGTAGCGGGGAACACCGGGGAGCTGTTTTTT.

The chain has TRBV7-9 and TRBJ2-7; D might be TRBD1 (6 bases). Trimming took off 1 base at V and 8 bases at J, with 15 bases between the two ends. In germline, CDR1 is SEHNR, CDR2 FQNEAQ (reference sequence). This CDR3 is built from 14 residues. CDR3 region: CASSLGQVGDKQYF. CDR3 sequence (DNA): TGTGCCAGCAGCTTAGGTCAGGTCGGGGACAAGCAGTACTTC.

This clonotype was recorded at least ten times. This clone may be a read error of a much larger clone one base away. The J gene is TRBJ1-6, the V gene TRBV6-5; D unresolved. Per the germline V gene, CDR1 is MNHEY and CDR2 is SVGAGI. The CDR3 length is 13 residues. With 2 bases removed from V and 5 bases from J, the gap between germline ends came to 4 bases. For the CDR3, the DNA is TGTGCCAGCAGTTACCAGGATAATTCACCCCTCCACTTT. This gives the protein CASSYQDNSPLHF.

This chain links TRBV2 with TRBJ1-4; TRBD1 matches at 7 bases. The CDR3 is 13 residues long. V lost 5 bases to trimming and J lost 7 bases; unmatched junction nucleotides: 4. Germline lookup yields CDR1 SNHLY and CDR2 FYNNEI. CDR3 nucleotide sequence: TGTGCCAGCAGTTCCAGGGGGACTGAAAAACTGTTTTTT. It translates to CASSSRGTEKLFF. Drawing the rest from reference TRBV2 and TRBJ1-4, the complete variable domain is EPEVTQTPSHQVTQMGQEVILRCVPISNHLYFYWYRQILGQKVEFLVSFYNNEISEKSEIFDDQFSVERPDGSNFTLKIRSTKLEDSAMYFCASSSRGTEKLFFGSGTQLSVL.

Ten or more counts support this clonotype. V gene TRBV6-2 or TRBV6-3 combines with J gene TRBJ1-2; D not resolved. Germline V gene lookup returns CDR1 MNHEY and CDR2 SVGEGT. The CDR3 totals 15 residues. Trimming cost V 2 bases and J 2 bases, with 12 bases left between them. CDR3 DNA: TGTGCCAGCAGTTACCCTGGTGTGTTCAACTATGGCTACACCTTC. This gives the protein CASSYPGVFNYGYTF.

The genes are TRBV7-9 and TRBJ2-2; D call uncertain. CDR1 is SEHNR, CDR2 FQNEAQ, per germline (reference sequence). The CDR3 spans 11 residues. V lost 10 bases, J lost 2 bases, and 5 bases lay in between. CDR3 bases: TGTGCCACCCTTAACACCGGGGAGCTGTTTTTT. Translation: CATLNTGELFF.

Only a few counts were recorded for this clonotype. One junction end does not reproduce the germline sequence, and a read error may be involved. The rearrangement joins TRBV6-1 to TRBJ1-1; tentative D call: TRBD1 (6 bases). CDR3 length equals 15 residues. Germline CDR1 and CDR2: MNHNS and SASEGT. The CDR3 DNA reads as TGTGCCAGCAGGGGTGGGACACCTACGAACACTGAAGCTCTCTTT. Its protein is CASRGGTPTNTEALF.

Turning to this clonotype: This likely comes from a read error, as the CDR3 has no conserved phenylalanine or tryptophan at its end. This chain links TRBV27 with TRBJ1-1, with D possibly being TRBD1 (5 bases). CDR3 size: 13 residues. V gave up 5 bases and J gave up 7 bases, with 14 bases separating them. Germline V lookup: CDR1 MNHEY, CDR2 SMNVEV (reference sequence). CDR3 sequence reads: CASSPTLQGEAFS. In nucleotides, the CDR3 is TGTGCCAGCAGTCCGACTCTTCAGGGTGAAGCTTTCTCT.

This clonotype was observed a handful of times. The chain uses TRBV18 and TRBJ2-3; D may correspond to TRBD1 or TRBD2 (6 bases each). The V end was cut by 5 bases, the J end by 5 bases, with 11 bases between. In germline, CDR1 is KGHSH, CDR2 LQKENI. The CDR3 is 13 residues long. The CDR3 DNA follows: TGTGCCAGCTCAACCGGGGGCCAAGATACGCAGTATTTT. Protein sequence: CASSTGGQDTQYF.

The chain recombines TRBV20-1 with TRBJ2-7; possibly TRBD2 for D (6 bases). V lost 4 bases, J lost 3 bases, and 19 bases lay in between. CDR3 length: 15 residues. Germline V CDR1 and CDR2: DFQATT, SNEGSKA (reference sequence). The CDR3 DNA reads as TGCAGTGCTACCGACCCTGGGCTGGGGGGCTACGAGCAGTACTTC. Translating gives CSATDPGLGGYEQYF.

In its sample, this clonotype was seen a few times. The chain uses TRBV12-3 or TRBV12-4 and TRBJ1-4; 7 bases map to TRBD1. V shed 3 bases and J 7 bases; nucleotides not matched to a gene: 5. The CDR3 consists of 14 residues. CDR3 sequence (DNA): TGTGCCAGCAGTTTGGAGGGGGCTTTTGAAAAACTGTTTTTT. Its protein is CASSLEGAFEKLFF.

There are many counts of this clonotype. This rearrangement joins TRBV20-1 to TRBJ1-6; D unclear. This CDR3 spans 15 amino acids. Trimming cost V 5 bases and J 6 bases, with 17 bases left between them. Germline CDR1 reads DFQATT; CDR2 reads SNEGSKA (reference sequence). The CDR3, as DNA: TGCAGTGCTGCCTTTGGGCAGGAGTTTAATTCACCCCTCCACTTT. It yields the protein CSAAFGQEFNSPLHF.

This chain uses TRBV4-3 with TRBJ2-2; the match to TRBD2 covers 8 bases. Trimming cost V 0 bases and J 5 bases; bases outside gene matches: 5. This CDR3 is 16 amino acids long. Germline V gene sequence: CDR1 LGHNA, CDR2 YSLEER. The chain's CDR3 is CASSQDQAGETGELFF. As DNA, the CDR3 is TGCGCCAGCAGCCAAGATCAAGCGGGGGAAACCGGGGAGCTGTTTTTT.

J is TRBJ2-1 and V is TRBV7-3; no firm D call. Trimming pared 2 bases from V and 0 bases from J, leaving 8 bases between. The CDR3 runs to 15 residues. Germline CDR1 reads SGHTA; CDR2 reads FQGTGA. For the CDR3, the DNA is TGTGCCAGCAGCTTAGAGCCCAGCTCCTACAATGAGCAGTTCTTC. Translation gives CASSLEPSSYNEQFF.

Here the CDR3 DNA reads TGTGCCAGCAGGGGGTTGGGACTCGCAGATACGCAGTATTTT. Its protein is CASRGLGLADTQYF. The chain recombines TRBV25-1 with TRBJ2-3, with a tentative D call TRBD2 (6 bases). Trimming removed 6 bases from V and 4 bases from J, with 14 bases in between. The CDR3 totals 14 residues. The germline V gene encodes CDR1 MGHDK and CDR2 SYGVNS.

About this clonotype: Given a much more abundant clone one base away, this may be a read error. The chain uses TRBV7-9 and TRBJ1-1; D is undetermined. In germline, CDR1 is SEHNR, CDR2 FQNEAQ (reference sequence). This CDR3 has 14 residues. The CDR3 loop reads CASSLRRQNTEALF. The CDR3 region has the DNA TGTGCCAGCAGCTTAAGGCGGCAGAACACTGAAGCTCTCTTT.

This clonotype was observed a few times. The genes are TRBV10-3 and TRBJ1-3; no reliable D call. V lost 4 bases and J 1 base, leaving 5 bases between the germline ends. Germline CDR1 and CDR2: ENHRY and SYGVKD. The CDR3 runs 13 residues. The CDR3 region is CAISGGSGNTIYF. Here the CDR3 DNA reads TGTGCCATCAGTGGAGGATCTGGAAACACCATATATTTT.

This clonotype was counted at least ten times. This chain links TRBV2 with TRBJ1-1, with D uncertain. Germline-derived CDR1 and CDR2 are SNHLY and FYNNEI. V gave up 6 bases and J gave up 5 bases, with 10 bases separating them. The CDR3 is made up of 12 amino acids. The CDR3 coding sequence is TGTGCCAGCAGGGCTCGGCGGACTGAAGCTTTCTTT. The encoded protein is CASRARRTEAFF.

CDR3 bases: TGTGCCAGCAGCTTACGCCTCTACAATGAGCAGTTCTTC. Translated: CASSLRLYNEQFF. The chain combines TRBV7-2 with TRBJ2-1; the D is unclear. From germline, CDR1 is SGHTA and CDR2 FQGNSA. V was trimmed by 2 bases and J by 3 bases, leaving 5 bases between them. CDR3 length: 13 residues.

Regarding this clonotype: A much larger clone is a single base away; this may be a read error. V is TRBV7-2 and J is TRBJ2-5, with 8 bases identical to TRBD2. V lost 3 bases and J lost 5; bases outside the gene matches: 8. The CDR3 totals 15 residues. From germline, CDR1 is SGHTA and CDR2 FQGNSA. The CDR3 region has the DNA TGTGCCAGCAGCTTGGTATCGGGGGGGTCCGAGACCCAGTACTTC. The encoded protein is CASSLVSGGSETQYF. Complete variable domain (other parts from reference TRBV7-2 and TRBJ2-5): GAGVSQSPSNKVTEKGKDVELRCDPISGHTALYWYRQSLGQGLEFLIYFQGNSAPDKSGLPSDRFSAERTGGSVSTLTIQRTQQEDSAVYLCASSLVSGGSETQYFGPGTRLLVL.

The chain joins TRBV10-3 to TRBJ2-7; TRBD1 matches 10 bases. CDR1 is ENHRY, CDR2 SYGVKD, per germline. V shed 0 bases and J 5 bases; nucleotides not matched to a gene: 1. The CDR3 sequence is 14 residues long. The CDR3 DNA follows: TGTGCCATCAGTGAGTCGGACAGGGGGAACGAGCAGTACTTC. This codes for CAISESDRGNEQYF.

The chain joins TRBV20-1 to TRBJ1-6; D call uncertain. The CDR3 sequence is 15 residues long. V lost 1 base, J lost 3 bases, and 10 bases lay in between. Germline lookup yields CDR1 DFQATT and CDR2 SNEGSKA (reference sequence). The CDR3 DNA reads as TGCAGTGCTAGAGGAGGTTTCCTCTATAATTCACCCCTCCACTTT. Translation: CSARGGFLYNSPLHF.